Many counts were recorded for the clone carrying this TCR beta chain. The antigen is not known. This entry is derived from a study of Graves' ophthalmopathy and Graves' hyperthyroidism. General study findings and limits: Using 13 signatures, a model distinguished ophthalmopathy from stable hyperthyroidism, reaching about 89% sensitivity and around 81% specificity. Blood contained most expanded thyroid clonotypes exceeding 0.001 frequency. The model's prediction of ophthalmopathy progression had 65% to 71% sensitivity and around 72% specificity.

Patients were excluded if they had other autoimmune diseases or uncontrolled infections, and likewise if pregnancy or lactation applied. RNA transcripts were the source from which TCR beta CDR3 regions were amplified. The workflow started with a first-round RT-PCR run with HTBI primers and then moved on to a second-round multiplex PCR. One entry per CDR3 protein results from TCRdb running MiXCR on the multiplex PCR reads. The table includes about 590,000 distinct CDR3 sequences, roughly 40% detected once. The CDR3 loop spans 15 amino acids. Germline V gene data show CDR1 as DFQATT and CDR2 as SNEGSKA (reference sequence). V lost 0 bases and J lost 1, with 13 bases in between.

V and J are TRBV20-1 and TRBJ2-7; no clear D gene. This TCR derives from an adult man with Graves' hyperthyroidism. Specimen: peripheral blood or thyroid tissue (not recorded which). CDR3 residues: CSARDHLRTSYEQYF. Here the CDR3 DNA reads TGCAGTGCTAGAGATCATCTGCGGACGTCCTACGAGCAGTACTTC.